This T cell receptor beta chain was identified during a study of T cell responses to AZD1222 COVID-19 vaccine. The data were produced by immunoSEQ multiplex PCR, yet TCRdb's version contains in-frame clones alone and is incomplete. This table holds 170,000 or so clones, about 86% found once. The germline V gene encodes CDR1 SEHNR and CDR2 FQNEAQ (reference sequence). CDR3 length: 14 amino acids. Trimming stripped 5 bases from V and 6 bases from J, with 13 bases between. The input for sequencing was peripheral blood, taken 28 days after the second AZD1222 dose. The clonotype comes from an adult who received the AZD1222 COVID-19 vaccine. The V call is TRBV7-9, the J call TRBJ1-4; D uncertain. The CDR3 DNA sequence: TGTGCCAGCAGCCCCCGGCGTACAGATGAAAAACTGTTTTTT. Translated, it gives CASSPRRTDEKLFF.